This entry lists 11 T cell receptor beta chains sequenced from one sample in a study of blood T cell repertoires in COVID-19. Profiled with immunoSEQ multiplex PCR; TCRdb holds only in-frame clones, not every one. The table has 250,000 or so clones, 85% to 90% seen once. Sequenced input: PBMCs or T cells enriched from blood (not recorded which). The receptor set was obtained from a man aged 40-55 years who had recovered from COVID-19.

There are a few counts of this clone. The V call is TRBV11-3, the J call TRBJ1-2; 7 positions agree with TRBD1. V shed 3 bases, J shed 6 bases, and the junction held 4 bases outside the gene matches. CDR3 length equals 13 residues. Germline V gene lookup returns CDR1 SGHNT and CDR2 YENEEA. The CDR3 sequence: CASSFLTGDGYTF. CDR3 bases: TGTGCCAGCAGCTTCCTTACAGGGGATGGCTACACCTTC.

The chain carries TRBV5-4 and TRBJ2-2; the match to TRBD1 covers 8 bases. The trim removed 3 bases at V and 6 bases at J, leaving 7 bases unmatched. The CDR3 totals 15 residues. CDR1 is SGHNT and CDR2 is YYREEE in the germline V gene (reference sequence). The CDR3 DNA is TGTGCCAGCAGCTCCCGGGACAGGCTTTCCGGGGAGCTGTTTTTT. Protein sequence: CASSSRDRLSGELFF.

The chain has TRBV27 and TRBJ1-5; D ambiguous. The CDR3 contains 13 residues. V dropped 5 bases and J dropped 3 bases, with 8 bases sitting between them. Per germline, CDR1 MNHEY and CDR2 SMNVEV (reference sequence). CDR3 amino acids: CASSSIANQPQHF. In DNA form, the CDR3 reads TGTGCCAGCAGTAGTATAGCCAATCAGCCCCAGCATTTT.

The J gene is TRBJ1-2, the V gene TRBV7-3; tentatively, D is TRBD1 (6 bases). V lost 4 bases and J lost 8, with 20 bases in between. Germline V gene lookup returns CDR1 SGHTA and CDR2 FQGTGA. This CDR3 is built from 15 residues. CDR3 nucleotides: TGTGCCAGCAGCTCGGGCCCTACAGGGCTGAGCGGCTACACCTTC. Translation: CASSSGPTGLSGYTF.

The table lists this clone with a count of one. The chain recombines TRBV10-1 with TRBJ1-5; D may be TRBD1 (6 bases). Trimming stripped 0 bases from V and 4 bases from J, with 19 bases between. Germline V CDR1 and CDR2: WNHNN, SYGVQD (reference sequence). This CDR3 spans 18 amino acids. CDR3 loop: CASSESDRIVRLNQPQHF. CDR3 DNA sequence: TGCGCCAGCAGTGAGTCGGACAGAATAGTCCGTTTGAATCAGCCCCAGCATTTT.

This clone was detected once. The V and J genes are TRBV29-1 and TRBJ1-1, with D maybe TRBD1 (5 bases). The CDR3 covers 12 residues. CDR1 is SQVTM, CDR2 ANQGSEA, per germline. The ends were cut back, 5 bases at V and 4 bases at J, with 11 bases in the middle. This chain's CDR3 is CSVRPGVTEAFF. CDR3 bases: TGCAGCGTTCGGCCGGGGGTCACTGAAGCTTTCTTT.

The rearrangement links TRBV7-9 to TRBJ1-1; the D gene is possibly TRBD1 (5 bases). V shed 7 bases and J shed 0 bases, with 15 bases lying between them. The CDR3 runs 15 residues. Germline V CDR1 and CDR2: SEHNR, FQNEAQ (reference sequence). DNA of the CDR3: TGTGCCAGCACCCCCCGCGGCAGGGTGAACACTGAAGCTTTCTTT. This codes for CASTPRGRVNTEAFF.

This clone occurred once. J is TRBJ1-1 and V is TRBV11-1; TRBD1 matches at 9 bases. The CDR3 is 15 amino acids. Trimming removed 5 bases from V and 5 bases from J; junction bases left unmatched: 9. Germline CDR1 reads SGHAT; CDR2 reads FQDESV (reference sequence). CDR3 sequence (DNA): TGTGCCAGCAGCCTCCCCCCGACAGGGGGAACTGAAGCTTTCTTT. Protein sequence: CASSLPPTGGTEAFF.

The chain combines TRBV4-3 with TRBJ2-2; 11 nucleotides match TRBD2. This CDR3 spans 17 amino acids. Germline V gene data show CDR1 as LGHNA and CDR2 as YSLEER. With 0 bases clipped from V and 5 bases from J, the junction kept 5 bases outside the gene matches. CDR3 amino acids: CASSQDSLAGGTGELFF. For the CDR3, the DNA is TGCGCCAGCAGCCAAGATTCTCTAGCGGGAGGAACCGGGGAGCTGTTTTTT.

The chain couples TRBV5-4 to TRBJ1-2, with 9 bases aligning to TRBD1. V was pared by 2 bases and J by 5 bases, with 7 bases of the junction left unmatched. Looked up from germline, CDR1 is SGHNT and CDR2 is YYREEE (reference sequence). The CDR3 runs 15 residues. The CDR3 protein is CASSFSDRGFYGYTF. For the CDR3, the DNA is TGTGCCAGCAGCTTCTCGGACAGGGGTTTTTATGGCTACACCTTC.

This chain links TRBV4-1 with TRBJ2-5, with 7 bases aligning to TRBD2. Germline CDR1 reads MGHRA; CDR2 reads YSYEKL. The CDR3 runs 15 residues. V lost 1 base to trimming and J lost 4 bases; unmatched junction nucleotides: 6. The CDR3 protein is CASSQVTTSTETQYF. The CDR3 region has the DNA TGCGCCAGCAGCCAAGTAACGACTAGCACAGAGACCCAGTACTTC.